The 18 T cell receptor beta chains below come from one sample, sequenced in a study of blood T cell repertoires in COVID-19. Sequenced by immunoSEQ multiplex PCR; TCRdb stores in-frame clones only, minus some. The table shows around 270,000 clones, with 88% occurring only once. Input material: PBMCs or T cells enriched from blood (not recorded which). The receptors were gathered from a middle-aged woman who had been exposed to COVID-19.

The genes are TRBV7-9 and TRBJ1-4; D is undetermined. Trimming left V 3 bases short and J 4 bases short, with 9 bases between. Germline CDR1 reads SEHNR; CDR2 reads FQNEAQ (reference sequence). CDR3 length: 14 residues. CDR3: CASSFWRDNEKLFF. The DNA for the CDR3 is TGTGCCAGCAGCTTCTGGAGGGATAATGAAAAACTGTTTTTT. Combining the CDR3 with reference TRBV7-9 and TRBJ1-4 gives the whole variable domain DTGVSQNPRHKITKRGQNVTFRCDPISEHNRLYWYRQTLGQGPEFLTYFQNEAQLEKSRLLSDRFSAERPKGSFSTLEIQRTEQGDSAMYLCASSFWRDNEKLFFGSGTQLSVL.

This rearrangement joins TRBV28 to TRBJ1-2, with 7 nucleotides matching TRBD1. CDR1 MDHEN and CDR2 SYDVKM come from the germline V gene. The ends lost 6 bases at V and 8 bases at J; junction bases unmatched: 9. This CDR3 contains 13 residues. The DNA of the CDR3 is TGTGCCAGCAGACACAGGGGCTTAAGAGGCTACACCTTC. This encodes CASRHRGLRGYTF.

The chain uses TRBV20-1 and TRBJ1-2; the D gene is possibly TRBD1 (5 bases). The CDR3 is made up of 16 amino acids. Trimming took off 3 bases at V and 1 base at J, with 18 bases between the two ends. CDR1 is DFQATT, CDR2 SNEGSKA, per germline (reference sequence). The DNA of the CDR3 is TGCAGTGCTAGTCTCAGGACAAGAAATTATAACTATGGCTACACCTTC. Translated, it gives CSASLRTRNYNYGYTF.

This clone showed up just once. CDR3 amino acids: CASSPSGARQETQYF. The CDR3 nucleotides read TGTGCCAGCAGTCCTAGCGGGGCGCGACAAGAGACCCAGTACTTC. The chain joins TRBV6-5 to TRBJ2-5; 9 bases are a match to TRBD2. Germline CDR1 is MNHEY and CDR2 is SVGAGI. With V trimmed by 5 bases and J by 2 bases, 6 bases remained unmatched. The CDR3 sequence is 15 residues long.

The CDR3 region is CASSGLSRPGDRSDTQYF. The CDR3 DNA sequence: TGTGCCAGCAGCGGGCTTTCAAGACCGGGGGATAGGTCAGATACGCAGTATTTT. J is TRBJ2-3 and V is TRBV9; possibly TRBD2 for D (6 bases). V lost 3 bases and J lost 4, with 24 bases in between. Germline V gene data show CDR1 as SGDLS and CDR2 as YYNGEE. The CDR3 runs to 18 residues.

The V call is TRBV10-2, the J call TRBJ1-2, with a weak D call TRBD1 (6 bases). This CDR3 has 13 residues. Germline CDR1 WSHSY, CDR2 SAAADI. Between the trimmed V and J ends, which lost 6 bases and 4 bases, there was a span of 12 bases. Written as DNA, the CDR3 is TGCGCCAGCAGATCCGGACAGATCTATGGCTACACCTTC. It encodes CASRSGQIYGYTF.

The rearrangement joins TRBV28 to TRBJ1-2; D call uncertain. V lost 2 bases and J 4 bases, leaving 8 bases between the germline ends. The CDR3 has 13 residues. Germline V lookup: CDR1 MDHEN, CDR2 SYDVKM. CDR3 sequence reads: CASSLGLSYGYTF. As DNA, the CDR3 is TGTGCCAGCAGTTTAGGCCTTTCCTATGGCTACACCTTC.

The V and J genes are TRBV7-9 and TRBJ2-3, with 11 bases fitting TRBD2. Germline CDR1 and CDR2: SEHNR and FQNEAQ (reference sequence). With V trimmed by 5 bases and J by 6 bases, 7 bases remained unmatched. This CDR3 spans 15 amino acids. This chain's CDR3 is CASSRIAGGPDTQYF. The CDR3 region has the DNA TGTGCCAGCAGCCGTATAGCGGGAGGGCCGGATACGCAGTATTTT.

The rearrangement links TRBV4-1 to TRBJ2-6; D unclear. V was clipped by 2 bases and J by 4 bases, with 12 bases between them. The CDR3 sequence is 16 residues long. Per germline, CDR1 MGHRA and CDR2 YSYEKL. The CDR3 DNA sequence: TGCGCCAGCAGCCAAACGATGCAGTACGGGGCCAACGTCCTGACTTTC. Translated, it gives CASSQTMQYGANVLTF.

The chain carries TRBV5-1 and TRBJ1-3; D unresolved. CDR1 is SGHRS, CDR2 YFSETQ, per germline. Trimming took off 4 bases at V and 3 bases at J, with 14 bases between the two ends. The CDR3 runs 15 residues. CDR3: CASSRAWSFGNTIYF. The CDR3 region has the DNA TGCGCCAGCAGCAGAGCCTGGAGTTTTGGAAACACCATATATTTT.

This chain connects TRBV11-1 to TRBJ1-1; perhaps TRBD1 as D (5 bases). V lost 5 bases and J lost 0, with 16 bases in between. The germline V gene has CDR1 SGHAT and CDR2 FQDESV (reference sequence). This CDR3 region has 16 residues. CDR3 amino acids: CASSPAGGVMNTEAFF. The CDR3 region has the DNA TGTGCCAGCAGCCCCGCCGGAGGGGTAATGAACACTGAAGCTTTCTTT.

This sequence joins TRBV2 and TRBJ1-2, with D maybe TRBD1 (5 bases). V was shortened by 3 bases and J by 0 bases, with 8 bases between the two germline ends. Germline V gives CDR1 SNHLY, CDR2 FYNNEI. CDR3 length: 14 amino acids. The CDR3 region has the DNA TGTGCCAGCAGTGAGACAGTAGCTAACTATGGCTACACCTTC. It translates to CASSETVANYGYTF. The complete variable domain, with remaining parts taken from reference TRBV2 and TRBJ1-2, reads EPEVTQTPSHQVTQMGQEVILRCVPISNHLYFYWYRQILGQKVEFLVSFYNNEISEKSEIFDDQFSVERPDGSNFTLKIRSTKLEDSAMYFCASSETVANYGYTFGSGTRLTVV.

The chain links TRBV18 to TRBJ1-4; D not certain. Germline CDR1 KGHSH, CDR2 LQKENI. This CDR3 is 14 amino acids long. The V end lost 4 bases, the J end lost 6 bases, and 12 bases lay between the germline ends. This CDR3 is CASSLQQVDEKLFF. The CDR3 nucleotides are TGTGCCAGCTCACTACAGCAGGTGGATGAAAAACTGTTTTTT. Together with reference TRBV18 and TRBJ1-4, the CDR3 gives the full variable domain: NAGVMQNPRHLVRRRGQEARLRCSPMKGHSHVYWYRQLPEEGLKFMVYLQKENIIDESGMPKERFSAEFPKEGPSILRIQQVVRGDSAAYFCASSLQQVDEKLFFGSGTQLSVL.

The V and J genes are TRBV9 and TRBJ2-7, with TRBD1 as a possible D gene (6 bases). Germline V gene sequence: CDR1 SGDLS, CDR2 YYNGEE. V lost 2 bases, J lost 6 bases, and 15 bases lay in between. CDR3 length: 14 residues. In nucleotides, the CDR3 is TGTGCCAGCAGCGTCCGGGACACGGGTACCGAGCAGTACGTC. As protein: CASSVRDTGTEQYV.

The CDR3 region has the DNA TGTGCCAGCAGCTCACTGTTCGGGACAGGGTTAGCTTTCTTT. It encodes CASSSLFGTGLAFF. The chain combines TRBV7-2 with TRBJ1-1, with 9 positions matching TRBD1. V shed 4 bases, J shed 10 bases, and the junction held 10 bases outside the gene matches. This CDR3 spans 14 amino acids. Germline CDR1 is SGHTA and CDR2 is FQGNSA.

The rearrangement joins TRBV9 to TRBJ2-3, with a possible D match to TRBD1 (6 bases). The V gene's germline CDR1 is SGDLS and CDR2 YYNGEE. Trimming took 0 bases from V and 9 from J, leaving 11 bases between them. The CDR3 is 13 amino acids. CDR3 coding DNA: TGTGCCAGCAGCGTAGAACAGGGTAGAACGCAGTATTTT. Residues: CASSVEQGRTQYF.

A single count supports this clone. The genes are TRBV5-1 and TRBJ2-3; 9 bases are a match to TRBD2. The junction had 5 bases not matched to a gene; V was cut back by 1 base and J by 2 bases. This CDR3 is built from 16 residues. Germline CDR1 reads SGHRS; CDR2 reads YFSETQ. CDR3: CASSLTAGGITDTQYF. CDR3 bases: TGCGCCAGCAGCTTGACGGCGGGGGGGATCACAGATACGCAGTATTTT.

The chain joins TRBV7-9 to TRBJ1-2, with D perhaps TRBD1 (6 bases). The ends were cut back, 1 base at V and 2 bases at J, with 8 bases in the middle. The germline gives CDR1 SEHNR, CDR2 FQNEAQ (reference sequence). The length of the CDR3 is 14 residues. This chain's CDR3 is CASSLGQENYGYTF. The CDR3, as DNA: TGTGCCAGCAGCTTAGGACAGGAAAACTATGGCTACACCTTC. The variable domain in full, completed from reference TRBV7-9 and TRBJ1-2, reads DTGVSQNPRHKITKRGQNVTFRCDPISEHNRLYWYRQTLGQGPEFLTYFQNEAQLEKSRLLSDRFSAERPKGSFSTLEIQRTEQGDSAMYLCASSLGQENYGYTFGSGTRLTVV.